Below, 21 T cell receptor beta chains from the same sample are listed, as sequenced in a study of blood T cell repertoires in COVID-19. Profiled with immunoSEQ multiplex PCR; TCRdb holds only in-frame clones, not every one. The sample contains around 130,000 clones, 70% to 90% of which appear only once. The sequencing input was peripheral blood. The receptors shown here come from a human donor in a cohort sampled during active COVID-19.

This sequence joins TRBV2 and TRBJ1-5, with D perhaps TRBD1 (5 bases). CDR1 is SNHLY and CDR2 is FYNNEI in the germline V gene. V lost 6 bases and J lost 4, with 13 bases in between. There are 14 residues in the CDR3. The CDR3 loop is CASSGGVRNQPQHF. The CDR3 DNA follows: TGTGCCAGCAGCGGGGGGGTTCGGAATCAGCCCCAGCATTTT.

The chain combines TRBV4-1 with TRBJ2-3; D gene unclear. Germline V gives CDR1 MGHRA, CDR2 YSYEKL. V lost 1 base, J lost 4 bases, and 6 bases lay in between. This CDR3 comprises 13 residues. CDR3 sequence: CASSQATADTQYF. In DNA, the CDR3 is TGCGCCAGCAGCCAAGCGACTGCAGATACGCAGTATTTT.

The chain couples TRBV7-3 to TRBJ1-1; tentatively, D is TRBD1 (6 bases). V lost 5 bases, J lost 0 bases, and 16 bases lay in between. The CDR3 sequence is 16 residues long. Germline CDR1 and CDR2: SGHTA and FQGTGA. CDR3 loop: CASSPRGGRLNTEAFF. CDR3 bases: TGTGCCAGCAGCCCCCGGGGGGGGCGTTTGAACACTGAAGCTTTCTTT.

CDR3: CASTPGSLSSYNEQFF. In DNA form, the CDR3 reads TGTGCCAGCACCCCCGGGTCCCTGAGCTCCTACAATGAGCAGTTCTTC. This rearrangement joins TRBV5-6 to TRBJ2-1; unclear D gene. CDR1 is SGHDT, CDR2 YYEEEE, per germline. The CDR3 extends over 16 amino acids. Trimming pared 6 bases from V and 0 bases from J, leaving 16 bases between.

This clone was seen only a few times. The chain has TRBV11-2 and TRBJ2-3; D might be TRBD2 (5 bases). Trimming removed 7 bases from V and 1 base from J, with 21 bases in between. This CDR3 region has 17 residues. From germline, CDR1 is SGHAT and CDR2 FQNNGV. The CDR3 reads CASTPGRTQWGTDTQYF. DNA of the CDR3: TGTGCCAGCACACCCGGACGGACTCAATGGGGCACAGATACGCAGTATTTT.

V is TRBV18 and J is TRBJ1-1; the D gene is possibly TRBD1 (5 bases). Germline CDR1 KGHSH, CDR2 LQKENI. CDR3 size: 15 residues. V was trimmed by 0 bases and J by 4 bases, leaving 12 bases between them. The CDR3 reads CASSPPNGQGTEAFF. DNA for the CDR3: TGTGCCAGCTCACCACCAAACGGGCAGGGCACTGAAGCTTTCTTT.

This chain uses TRBV18 with TRBJ1-1; TRBD1 agrees at 8 bases. CDR1 KGHSH and CDR2 LQKENI come from the germline V gene. CDR3 length equals 16 residues. V gave up 1 base and J gave up 5 bases; unmatched junction bases: 9. In DNA, the CDR3 is TGTGCCAGCTCACCACTCAACAGGGGGGAGGTTACTGAAGCTTTCTTT. Residues: CASSPLNRGEVTEAFF.

V and J are TRBV7-2 and TRBJ2-7; 10 bases map to TRBD1. The V and J ends lost 5 bases and 7 bases, in that order; junction bases with no gene match: 5. Germline values: CDR1 SGHTA, CDR2 FQGNSA. CDR3 length: 13 amino acids. This CDR3 is CASSPWTGGEQYF. CDR3 sequence (DNA): TGTGCCAGCAGCCCCTGGACAGGGGGGGAGCAGTACTTC.

This clone has a single count. The chain couples TRBV5-1 to TRBJ2-3, with TRBD2 matching over 14 bases. Trimming took 0 bases from V and 5 from J; bases not matched to a gene: 8. Germline CDR1 and CDR2: SGHRS and YFSETQ. The CDR3 length is 18 residues. CDR3 in amino acids: CASSLAVGTSGGVDTQYF. As DNA, the CDR3 is TGCGCCAGCAGCTTGGCCGTCGGGACTAGCGGGGGTGTAGATACGCAGTATTTT.

The chain employs TRBV3-1 (or the pseudogene TRBV3-2) and TRBJ2-3; TRBD2 is a possible D gene (6 bases). V lost 0 bases and J lost 2, with 15 bases in between. Germline-derived CDR1 and CDR2 are LGHDT and YNNKEL (reference sequence). This CDR3 is built from 17 residues. The CDR3 bases are TGTGCCAGCAGCCAAGATCCGGGAGTCCGACCCACAGATACGCAGTATTTT. Amino acids: CASSQDPGVRPTDTQYF.

The chain carries TRBV29-1 and TRBJ2-7; the D gene is possibly TRBD1 (5 bases). This CDR3 spans 11 amino acids. Germline CDR1 and CDR2: SQVTM and ANQGSEA. V was cut by 3 bases and J by 7 bases, with 10 bases left in between. CDR3 loop: CSVESGIEQYF. The CDR3 coding sequence is TGCAGCGTTGAGTCAGGGATTGAGCAGTACTTC.

The chain has TRBV2 and TRBJ2-1; 11 positions match TRBD2. Losses at the gene ends were 6 bases for V and 7 bases for J; bases not matched to a gene: 11. Germline V gene data show CDR1 as SNHLY and CDR2 as FYNNEI. This CDR3 has 16 amino acids. Written as DNA, the CDR3 is TGTGCCAGCAGGCATAGCGGGGGGGCCGTTTATAATGAGCAGTTCTTC. Translated: CASRHSGGAVYNEQFF.

The V and J genes are TRBV28 and TRBJ2-7; D is perhaps TRBD2 (6 bases). The CDR3 sequence is 14 residues long. The ends were cut back, 6 bases at V and 2 bases at J, with 14 bases in the middle. Germline assignment: CDR1 MDHEN and CDR2 SYDVKM. CDR3 sequence (DNA): TGTGCCAGCAGCCGCCGGGACTCAACCTACGAGCAGTACTTC. Its translation is CASSRRDSTYEQYF.

CDR3 amino acids: CATKRDSSYEQYF. For the CDR3, the DNA is TGCGCCACCAAGAGGGACAGCTCCTACGAGCAGTACTTC. The chain recombines TRBV29-1 with TRBJ2-7; 7 bases map to TRBD1. The CDR3 runs 13 residues. Germline V gene data show CDR1 as SQVTM and CDR2 as ANQGSEA.

The CDR3 region has the DNA TGTGCCAGCAGCTTAGGATCAGGGGGTGAAAAACTGTTTTTT. Protein: CASSLGSGGEKLFF. The rearrangement joins TRBV5-4 to TRBJ1-4; 7 bases line up with TRBD1. Germline V gene data show CDR1 as SGHNT and CDR2 as YYREEE (reference sequence). This CDR3 region has 14 residues. The V gene end was trimmed by 2 bases and the J gene end by 7 bases; junction bases not matched to a gene: 5. The variable domain in full, with the rest retrieved from reference TRBV5-4 and TRBJ1-4, is ETGVTQSPTHLIKTRGQQVTLRCSSQSGHNTVSWYQQALGQGPQFIFQYYREEENGRGNFPPRFSGLQFPNYSSELNVNALELDDSALYLCASSLGSGGEKLFFGSGTQLSVL.

The chain uses TRBV5-4 and TRBJ2-3, with 7 bases aligning to TRBD1. The germline V gene encodes CDR1 SGHNT and CDR2 YYREEE (reference sequence). There are 16 residues in the CDR3. V shed 4 bases and J 1 base; nucleotides not matched to a gene: 9. In DNA form, the CDR3 reads TGTGCCAGCAGCCGATACAGGGGTGGCGGCACAGATACGCAGTATTTT. The encoded protein is CASSRYRGGGTDTQYF.

The rearrangement uses TRBV6-5 and TRBJ1-2; possibly TRBD1 for D (6 bases). V was trimmed by 6 bases and J by 4 bases, leaving 9 bases between them. The CDR3 has 12 amino acids. CDR1 and CDR2 (germline): MNHEY, SVGAGI. CDR3 protein: CASRRTAYGYTF. In nucleotides, the CDR3 is TGTGCCAGCAGAAGGACAGCCTATGGCTACACCTTC.

The chain links TRBV30 to TRBJ2-6, with D maybe TRBD2 (6 bases). CDR1 and CDR2 (germline): GTSNPN, SVGIG (reference sequence). V lost 3 bases to trimming and J lost 2 bases, with 11 bases between them. This CDR3 region has 15 residues. The CDR3 bases are TGTGCCTGGAGCCGGGGAGGCGCTGGGGCCAACGTCCTGACTTTC. The encoded protein is CAWSRGGAGANVLTF.

Comment on this clone: Other DNA sequences in the sample encode the same CDR3. The rearrangement joins TRBV7-2 to TRBJ1-1; D is perhaps TRBD1 (6 bases). The CDR3 extends over 14 amino acids. CDR1 SGHTA and CDR2 FQGNSA come from the germline V gene. V lost 3 bases, J lost 1 base, and 9 bases lay in between. Here the CDR3 reads CASSFGRGNTEAFF. For the CDR3, the DNA is TGTGCCAGCAGCTTCGGCAGGGGGAACACTGAAGCTTTCTTT.

The chain employs TRBV30 and TRBJ2-5, with 10 bases matching TRBD2. From germline, CDR1 is GTSNPN and CDR2 SVGIG (reference sequence). V shed 5 bases, J shed 10 bases, and the junction held 10 bases outside the gene matches. The CDR3 loop spans 13 amino acids. In DNA, the CDR3 is TGTGCCTGGGCGGCAGCGGGGGGGGGAGACCAGTACTTC. This translates into CAWAAAGGGDQYF.

This chain uses TRBV3-1 (or the pseudogene TRBV3-2) with TRBJ1-1; no definite D call. The CDR3 spans 16 residues. The germline V gene encodes CDR1 LGHDT and CDR2 YNNKEL (reference sequence). Trimming left V 0 bases short and J 0 bases short, with 11 bases between. CDR3 sequence: CASSQDTPTMNTEAFF. For the CDR3, the DNA is TGTGCCAGCAGCCAAGATACACCAACCATGAACACTGAAGCTTTCTTT.